Shown below are 11 T cell receptor beta chains from a single sample sequenced in a study of cytomegalovirus exposure and HLA in healthy donors. Both 60 Vbeta primers and 13 Jbeta primers went into the PCR. This table comes from immunoSEQ multiplex PCR, and its TCRdb copy is limited to in-frame clones, with some not included. Of about 150,000 clones listed, under 70% are singletons. The sequenced material came from PBMCs. The source is a young man in good health and CMV-seropositive.

The V call is TRBV2, the J call TRBJ1-4; D not resolved. This CDR3 region has 14 residues. CDR1 is SNHLY and CDR2 is FYNNEI in the germline V gene. V lost 10 bases to trimming and J lost 2 bases, with 14 bases between them. The CDR3: CATGVEWTNEKLFF. CDR3 nucleotide sequence: TGTGCCACCGGGGTGGAATGGACTAATGAAAAACTGTTTTTT.

V usage is TRBV7-6 and J usage is TRBJ2-7; TRBD2 matches at 9 bases. The CDR3 spans 16 residues. The germline V gene has CDR1 SGHVS and CDR2 FNYEAQ. V lost 1 base and J lost 3; bases outside the gene matches: 7. The CDR3 reads CASSLVALAGNYEQYF. The CDR3 coding sequence is TGTGCCAGCAGCTTAGTCGCGCTAGCGGGGAACTACGAGCAGTACTTC.

There are a few counts of this clone. V is TRBV6-1 and J is TRBJ1-3, with 8 bases that match TRBD1. The V gene's germline CDR1 is MNHNS and CDR2 SASEGT. Unmatched junction bases numbered 3, after V lost 6 bases and J lost 2 bases. CDR3 length: 14 residues. The CDR3, as DNA: TGTGCCAGCAGGGACAGGGAAACTGGAAACACCATATATTTT. This encodes CASRDRETGNTIYF.

Points on this clone: The junction differs from germline at one of its ends, possibly a read error. The chain couples TRBV10-2 to TRBJ2-7; the match to TRBD1 covers 9 bases. CDR3 size: 14 residues. Germline V gene data show CDR1 as WSHSY and CDR2 as SAAADI. The CDR3 bases are TGCGCCAGCACTGAGGGACAGGGATCCTACGAGCAGTACTTC. This codes for CASTEGQGSYEQYF.

This clone was seen a handful of times. V gene TRBV6-5 combines with J gene TRBJ2-1; D possibly corresponds to TRBD1 (6 bases). The CDR3 extends over 14 amino acids. V was pared by 4 bases and J by 7 bases, with 14 bases between. Germline CDR1 MNHEY, CDR2 SVGAGI. This chain's CDR3 is CASSSFQGMNEQFF. For the CDR3, the DNA is TGTGCCAGCAGTTCTTTTCAGGGGATGAATGAGCAGTTCTTC.

CDR3 coding DNA: TGTGCCAGCAGTTTTCTCGGGAGAGGTGATGAGCAGTTCTTC. Translating gives CASSFLGRGDEQFF. The rearrangement links TRBV27 to TRBJ2-1; tentative D call: TRBD2 (6 bases). This CDR3 contains 14 residues. Germline CDR1 reads MNHEY; CDR2 reads SMNVEV (reference sequence). The ends were cut back, 3 bases at V and 8 bases at J, with 14 bases in the middle.

The chain combines TRBV7-9 with TRBJ1-5, with 9 bases fitting TRBD1. This CDR3 contains 15 residues. Trimming at V came to 3 bases and at J to 7 bases, leaving 7 bases not matched to a gene. Germline V CDR1 and CDR2: SEHNR, FQNEAQ (reference sequence). CDR3 in amino acids: CASSLRQGVEQPQHF. CDR3 nucleotides: TGTGCCAGCAGCTTGCGACAGGGGGTTGAACAGCCCCAGCATTTT.

The CDR3 reads CAWSGLGGRSSYEQYF. Written as DNA, the CDR3 is TGTGCCTGGAGTGGATTGGGCGGGAGAAGCTCCTACGAGCAGTACTTC. The V and J genes are TRBV30 and TRBJ2-7; 7 bases align to TRBD2. Germline V CDR1 and CDR2: GTSNPN, SVGIG (reference sequence). J was trimmed by 0 bases and V by 1 base; bases with no gene match: 9. This CDR3 has 16 amino acids.

The genes are TRBV11-2 and TRBJ2-7; 7 nucleotides agree with TRBD2. The CDR3 length is 14 residues. CDR1 is SGHAT, CDR2 FQNNGV, per germline. J lost 3 bases, V lost 4 bases, and 6 bases had no gene match. This CDR3 reads CASSSRGGSYEQYF. CDR3 bases: TGTGCCAGCAGCTCCCGGGGCGGGAGCTACGAGCAGTACTTC.

This clone has ten or more counts. V is TRBV11-2 and J is TRBJ2-7, with D maybe TRBD2 (6 bases). Germline CDR1 SGHAT, CDR2 FQNNGV. This CDR3 comprises 16 residues. V lost 0 bases and J lost 0, with 12 bases in between. The CDR3 sequence: CASSLERGGNSYEQYF. In nucleotides, the CDR3 is TGTGCCAGCAGCTTAGAGCGGGGCGGGAACTCCTACGAGCAGTACTTC. Supplemented by reference TRBV11-2 and TRBJ2-7, the full variable domain reads EAGVAQSPRYKIIEKRQSVAFWCNPISGHATLYWYQQILGQGPKLLIQFQNNGVVDDSQLPKDRFSAERLKGVDSTLKIQPAKLEDSAVYLCASSLERGGNSYEQYFGPGTRLTVT.

The gene calls are TRBV2 and TRBJ2-1, with D tentatively TRBD2 (6 bases). The length of the CDR3 is 11 residues. With 4 bases removed from V and 15 bases from J, the gap between germline ends came to 13 bases. Germline V gene sequence: CDR1 SNHLY, CDR2 FYNNEI. The chain's CDR3 is CASSVRGLGFF. The CDR3 DNA is TGTGCCAGCAGTGTTCGGGGGTTGGGGTTCTTC. Combining the CDR3 with reference TRBV2 and TRBJ2-1 gives the whole variable domain EPEVTQTPSHQVTQMGQEVILRCVPISNHLYFYWYRQILGQKVEFLVSFYNNEISEKSEIFDDQFSVERPDGSNFTLKIRSTKLEDSAMYFCASSVRGLGFFGPGTRLTVL.